This TCR beta chain originates from a study of T cell responses to AZD1222 COVID-19 vaccine. Sequenced by immunoSEQ multiplex PCR; TCRdb stores in-frame clones only, minus some. The sample consists of approximately 150,000 clones, 85% to 90% of them appearing once. Findings and limits, study-wide: The breadth and depth of Spike-specific TCRs increased once two AZD1222 doses had been given. Possibly, clonal diversity was underestimated; donors were largely white British and included more females.

The CDR3 consists of 13 residues. V dropped 3 bases and J dropped 1 base, with 7 bases sitting between them. Germline V gene data show CDR1 as SGHRS and CDR2 as YFSETQ. About this clone: Its antigen is still unknown. The sample contains more than one DNA sequence encoding this CDR3.

The clonotype comes from an adult who received the AZD1222 COVID-19 vaccine. V gene TRBV5-1 combines with J gene TRBJ1-1; D call uncertain. Sequences were derived from peripheral blood, sampled 28 days after the second AZD1222 dose. CDR3 in DNA: TGCGCCAGCAGCTCAACAGCGAACACTGAAGCTTTCTTT. Its protein product is CASSSTANTEAFF.